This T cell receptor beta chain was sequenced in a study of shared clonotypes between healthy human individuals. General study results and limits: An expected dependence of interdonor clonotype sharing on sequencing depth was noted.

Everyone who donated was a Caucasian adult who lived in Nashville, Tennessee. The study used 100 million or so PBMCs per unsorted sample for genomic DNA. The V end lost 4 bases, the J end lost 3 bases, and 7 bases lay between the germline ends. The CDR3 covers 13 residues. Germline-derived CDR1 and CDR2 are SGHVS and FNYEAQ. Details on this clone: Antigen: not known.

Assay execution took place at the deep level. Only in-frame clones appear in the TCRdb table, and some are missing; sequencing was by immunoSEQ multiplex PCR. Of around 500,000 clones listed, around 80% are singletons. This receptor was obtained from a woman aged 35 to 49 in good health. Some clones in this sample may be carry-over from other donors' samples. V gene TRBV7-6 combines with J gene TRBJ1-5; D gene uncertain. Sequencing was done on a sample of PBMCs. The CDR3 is CASSSQINQPQHF. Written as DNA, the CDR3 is TGTGCCAGCAGCTCACAGATCAATCAGCCCCAGCATTTT.